The 14 T cell receptor beta chains listed next were all sequenced from one sample in a study of blood T cells in healthy people across ages. Using a J-beta primer mix together with a sample-barcoded 5' primer, a second PCR was run for roughly 7 to 11 cycles. TCRdb processed the 5' RACE reads anew with MiXCR; each CDR3 protein has one entry. The profile shows 800,000 to 1,300,000 distinct CDR3 sequences, around 25% of them singletons. This sample also appeared in a second study, on T cells of mothers and their children.

Sequencing was carried out using blood. These receptors were obtained from a girl aged 2 to 9 in good health.

V and J are TRBV6-5 and TRBJ2-4; D is perhaps TRBD2 (5 bases). The CDR3 extends over 16 amino acids. Trimming pared 0 bases from V and 0 bases from J, leaving 9 bases between. Per germline, CDR1 MNHEY and CDR2 SVGAGI. CDR3 in DNA: TGTGCCAGCAGTTACTCGATCGGGATAGCCAAAAACATTCAGTACTTC. It codes for CASSYSIGIAKNIQYF.

The gene calls are TRBV29-1 and TRBJ1-3, with D hard to call. Trimming removed 7 bases from V and 5 bases from J, with 15 bases in between. Germline lookup yields CDR1 SQVTM and CDR2 ANQGSEA. The CDR3 sequence is 13 residues long. CDR3 in amino acids: CSAQPEGRNTIYF. The CDR3 DNA follows: TGCAGCGCCCAACCCGAAGGAAGAAACACCATATATTTT.

This clonotype has a handful of counts. At one end the junction does not follow the germline gene, possibly because of a read error. The rearrangement joins TRBV28 to TRBJ2-5, with D perhaps TRBD2 (6 bases). The CDR3 is 18 amino acids. In germline, CDR1 is MDHEN, CDR2 SYDVKM. The CDR3 DNA follows: TGTGCCATCAGTCACACTGTCCACCTTCAGCGGGTAAGAGATGAGCAGTCCTTC. Amino acid sequence: CAISHTVHLQRVRDEQSF.

The chain carries TRBV19 and TRBJ1-1; D is undetermined. The germline V gene has CDR1 LNHDA and CDR2 SQIVND (reference sequence). The CDR3 is 15 residues long. Deletions cut 7 bases from V and 0 bases from J, with 15 bases between. The CDR3 DNA reads TGTGCCAGTAATCGCGTAAAAGAAATGAACACTGAAGCTTTCTTT. Translating gives CASNRVKEMNTEAFF.

This clonotype has ten or more counts. The V and J genes are TRBV4-2 and TRBJ2-7; 11 bases are shared with TRBD1. Germline V gene lookup returns CDR1 LGHNA and CDR2 YNFKEQ. Trimming cost V 4 bases and J 6 bases; bases outside gene matches: 5. CDR3 length: 14 residues. DNA for the CDR3: TGTGCCAGCAGCCCAGGACAGGGGGCGGGCGAGCAGTACTTC. Amino acid sequence: CASSPGQGAGEQYF.

This clonotype was counted between two and nine times. The chain combines TRBV7-9 with TRBJ2-3, with 9 bases that match TRBD1. This CDR3 has 16 residues. J lost 5 bases, V lost 5 bases, and 11 bases had no gene match. Germline lookup yields CDR1 SEHNR and CDR2 FQNEAQ (reference sequence). The CDR3 protein is CASSRAGTGIVDTQYF. In nucleotides, the CDR3 is TGTGCCAGCAGCCGAGCCGGGACAGGGATTGTAGATACGCAGTATTTT. The variable domain in full, with the rest retrieved from reference TRBV7-9 and TRBJ2-3, is DTGVSQNPRHKITKRGQNVTFRCDPISEHNRLYWYRQTLGQGPEFLTYFQNEAQLEKSRLLSDRFSAERPKGSFSTLEIQRTEQGDSAMYLCASSRAGTGIVDTQYFGPGTRLTVL.

This rearrangement joins TRBV28 to TRBJ2-1; TRBD2 might be the D (6 bases). V shed 2 bases and J shed 8 bases, with 13 bases lying between them. This CDR3 region has 14 residues. The germline gives CDR1 MDHEN, CDR2 SYDVKM. The CDR3: CASSLSLGGHEQFF. The CDR3 DNA is TGTGCCAGCAGTTTAAGTCTCGGGGGACATGAGCAGTTCTTC.

The chain employs TRBV6-4 and TRBJ2-1; D is uncertain. The V end was cut by 6 bases, the J end by 0 bases, with 15 bases between. CDR3 size: 16 residues. Germline CDR1 reads MRHNA; CDR2 reads SNTAGT. This CDR3 is CASSGSRSRSYNEQFF. The CDR3 DNA sequence: TGTGCCAGCAGCGGTTCCCGCTCACGCTCCTACAATGAGCAGTTCTTC.

The rearrangement uses TRBV12-3 or TRBV12-4 and TRBJ2-1; 8 bases line up with TRBD1. V was clipped by 5 bases and J by 10 bases; unmatched bases: 10. The CDR3 loop spans 14 amino acids. CDR3 sequence (DNA): TGTGCCAGCAGTCCTACTCGACAGGGGTTAGAGCAGTTCTTC. Residues: CASSPTRQGLEQFF.

CDR3 DNA sequence: TGTGCCATCAGTGAGTCCGGGAATGAAAAACTGTTTTTT. Encoded protein: CAISESGNEKLFF. The chain links TRBV10-3 to TRBJ1-4; no reliable D call. Germline CDR1 and CDR2: ENHRY and SYGVKD. The CDR3 is made up of 13 amino acids. The V end lost 0 bases, the J end lost 5 bases, and 4 bases lay between the germline ends.

The V call is TRBV29-1, the J call TRBJ2-5; no definite D call. This CDR3 contains 12 residues. CDR1 and CDR2 from the germline V gene are SQVTM and ANQGSEA. V shed 4 bases and J shed 3 bases, with 9 bases lying between them. CDR3 nucleotide sequence: TGCAGCGTTGTGGTCAGCAAAGAGACCCAGTACTTC. This encodes CSVVVSKETQYF.

There are a few counts of this clonotype. The chain links TRBV29-1 to TRBJ2-1; perhaps TRBD1 as D (8 bases). The germline CDR1 and CDR2 sequences are SQVTM and ANQGSEA. This CDR3 has 15 amino acids. V lost 3 bases and J lost 8, with 20 bases in between. The CDR3 here is CSVELTGGVVDEQFF. The CDR3 DNA reads as TGCAGCGTTGAGCTTACAGGGGGGGTTGTAGATGAGCAGTTCTTC.

The sample holds a few counts of this clonotype. The V call is TRBV5-1, the J call TRBJ1-1, with a possible D match to TRBD1 (5 bases). Germline CDR1 and CDR2: SGHRS and YFSETQ. Trimming took off 2 bases at V and 8 bases at J, with 13 bases between the two ends. CDR3 size: 13 residues. Here the CDR3 reads CASSFGAEGEAFF. The CDR3 nucleotides read TGCGCCAGCAGCTTCGGGGCGGAGGGAGAAGCTTTCTTT.

This rearrangement joins TRBV29-1 to TRBJ2-5; the D gene could be TRBD1 or TRBD2 (5 bases each). The J call may be in error: the DNA end matches TRBJ2-7 better. CDR1 is SQVTM, CDR2 ANQGSEA, per germline. The CDR3 spans 13 residues. The CDR3 loop reads CSVAGTDSYEQYF. The DNA of the CDR3 is TGCAGCGTTGCCGGGACGGACTCCTACGAGCAGTACTTC.